The 19 T cell receptor beta chains below all came from one sample that was sequenced in a study of shared clonotypes between healthy human individuals. The data were produced by immunoSEQ multiplex PCR, yet TCRdb's version contains in-frame clones alone and is incomplete. The data show over 850,000 clones, around 78% seen once. Sequenced input: memory CD4+ T cells from PBMCs. Described subset: CD45RA-negative fraction. The receptors stem from a man younger than 35 in good health. Some clones in this sample may be carry-over from other donors' samples.

The rearrangement joins TRBV5-4 to TRBJ2-7; TRBD1 is a possible D gene (7 bases). The V gene lost 0 bases and the J gene lost 6 bases, with 22 bases spanning the gap. The CDR3 is 17 residues long. Germline CDR1 SGHNT, CDR2 YYREEE (reference sequence). This CDR3 reads CASSLGLNRGQGGEQYF. The CDR3 DNA is TGTGCCAGCAGCTTGGGGCTCAATCGGGGCCAGGGGGGCGAGCAGTACTTC.

This chain connects TRBV2 to TRBJ1-2; D is unclear. Germline V gives CDR1 SNHLY, CDR2 FYNNEI. This CDR3 region has 19 residues. Between the trimmed V and J ends, which lost 3 bases and 1 base, there was a span of 24 bases. DNA for the CDR3: TGTGCCAGCAGTGATTACCCGTTGGAGGGCCAACGAGATAACTATGGCTACACCTTC. It is translated as CASSDYPLEGQRDNYGYTF.

The rearrangement uses TRBV6-1 and TRBJ1-1; maybe TRBD1 (5 bases). CDR1 and CDR2 (germline): MNHNS, SASEGT. The CDR3 extends over 13 amino acids. V lost 1 base and J 7 bases, leaving 10 bases between the germline ends. The CDR3 region is CASSEVWDREAFF. In nucleotides, the CDR3 is TGTGCCAGCAGTGAAGTATGGGACCGTGAAGCTTTCTTT.

This clone was counted once. This sequence joins TRBV15 and TRBJ2-5; the D gene is possibly TRBD1 (5 bases). Germline V gene sequence: CDR1 LNHNV, CDR2 YYDKDF (reference sequence). The CDR3 sequence is 16 residues long. Trimming removed 0 bases at V and 1 base at J, with 12 bases between. The CDR3 spells CATSREGHRPQETQYF. Here the CDR3 DNA reads TGTGCCACCAGCAGAGAGGGGCACAGGCCCCAAGAGACCCAGTACTTC.

The J gene is TRBJ2-7, the V gene TRBV15; TRBD2 aligns across 7 bases. V was pared by 1 base and J by 4 bases, with 16 bases of the junction left unmatched. The CDR3 runs to 18 residues. Germline lookup yields CDR1 LNHNV and CDR2 YYDKDF (reference sequence). The CDR3 DNA follows: TGTGCCACCAGCAGAGCTCCTGATCGGCCAGCGGGAAGGTACGAGCAGTACTTC. This encodes CATSRAPDRPAGRYEQYF. The full variable domain, completed using reference TRBV15 and TRBJ2-7, is DAMVIQNPRYQVTQFGKPVTLSCSQTLNHNVMYWYQQKSSQAPKLLFHYYDKDFNNEADTPDNFQSRRPNTSFCFLDIRSPGLGDTAMYLCATSRAPDRPAGRYEQYFGPGTRLTVT.

V gene TRBV5-6 combines with J gene TRBJ2-7, with D tentatively TRBD2 (5 bases). The V end was cut by 6 bases, the J end by 5 bases, with 15 bases between. The CDR3 sequence is 13 residues long. Germline V gene data show CDR1 as SGHDT and CDR2 as YYEEEE. The CDR3 loop is CASTELEVHEQYF. The CDR3, as DNA: TGTGCCAGCACCGAATTGGAGGTCCACGAGCAGTACTTC.

This clone was detected a few times. The chain links TRBV19 to TRBJ1-2, with TRBD1 as a possible D gene (6 bases). Trimming took 3 bases from V and 4 from J, leaving 12 bases between them. Germline V gene sequence: CDR1 LNHDA, CDR2 SQIVND (reference sequence). This CDR3 has 14 residues. The CDR3: CASSISGDSYGYTF. The DNA of the CDR3 is TGTGCCAGTAGTATCTCAGGGGACTCCTATGGCTACACCTTC.

J is TRBJ2-5 and V is TRBV5-1, with 8 bases that match TRBD2. The CDR3 totals 16 residues. After removal of 0 bases from V and 1 base from J, the junction contained 5 bases not matched to a gene. Per germline, CDR1 SGHRS and CDR2 YFSETQ. CDR3 DNA sequence: TGCGCCAGCAGCTTGGCCCCTAGCGGGCTCCAAGAGACCCAGTACTTC. This gives the protein CASSLAPSGLQETQYF.

The rearrangement links TRBV21-1 to TRBJ2-7; TRBD1 reflects the table's D call only, with no check against the DNA. TRBV21-1 is an annotated pseudogene. The CDR3 runs to 11 residues. The CDR3 sequence is CASSKHYEQYF. The CDR3, as DNA: TGTGCCAGCAGCAAACACTACGAGCAGTACTTC.

The sample holds one count of this clone. The rearrangement links TRBV29-1 to TRBJ1-2; TRBD1 aligns across 7 bases. Per germline, CDR1 SQVTM and CDR2 ANQGSEA. J lost 0 bases, V lost 4 bases, and 5 bases had no gene match. The CDR3 is 14 residues long. The CDR3 sequence is CSVGVGQANYGYTF. For the CDR3, the DNA is TGCAGCGTTGGAGTCGGACAGGCTAACTATGGCTACACCTTC.

About this clone: A much larger clone lies one base from this, so it may be a read error. The sample contains more than one DNA sequence encoding this CDR3. V and J are TRBV11-3 and TRBJ2-3; D uncertain. Trimming pared 0 bases from V and 3 bases from J, leaving 7 bases between. The CDR3 runs to 14 residues. The V gene's germline CDR1 is SGHNT and CDR2 YENEEA. As DNA, the CDR3 is TGTGCCAGCAGCTTAGATGGGAATACAGATACGCAGTATTTT. Its translation: CASSLDGNTDTQYF. Complete variable domain (other parts from reference TRBV11-3 and TRBJ2-3): EAGVVQSPRYKIIEKKQPVAFWCNPISGHNTLYWYLQNLGQGPELLIRYENEEAVDDSQLPKDRFSAERLKGVDSTLKIQPAELGDSAVYLCASSLDGNTDTQYFGPGTRLTVL.

In its sample, this clone was seen a few times. The V call is TRBV18, the J call TRBJ1-3; D not certain. Per the germline V gene, CDR1 is KGHSH and CDR2 is LQKENI. V was cut by 6 bases and J by 0 bases, with 15 bases left in between. CDR3 size: 16 residues. CDR3 sequence reads: CASSRFEPSSGNTIYF. The CDR3 DNA is TGTGCCAGCTCTCGGTTTGAGCCGAGCTCTGGAAACACCATATATTTT.

CDR3 DNA: TGTGCCAGCAGTTACTATCAGCCCGGGGAGCTGTTTTTT. Its translation: CASSYYQPGELFF. This chain uses TRBV6-5 with TRBJ2-2, with D hard to call. CDR1 MNHEY and CDR2 SVGAGI come from the germline V gene. Trimming removed 1 base from V and 6 bases from J, with 6 bases in between. The CDR3 length is 13 residues.

The CDR3 is CASSLIGHLGTGELFF. The CDR3, as DNA: TGTGCCAGCAGCTTAATCGGACACTTGGGGACCGGGGAGCTGTTTTTT. This sequence joins TRBV11-2 and TRBJ2-2, with a possible D match to TRBD1 (5 bases). The CDR3 is made up of 16 amino acids. V lost 2 bases to trimming and J lost 5 bases, with 15 bases between them. CDR1 SGHAT and CDR2 FQNNGV come from the germline V gene.

The chain joins TRBV2 to TRBJ1-2; D not resolved. Germline V gives CDR1 SNHLY, CDR2 FYNNEI. This CDR3 is built from 13 residues. The V end lost 1 base, the J end lost 6 bases, and 9 bases lay between the germline ends. The CDR3 reads CASSEGYGHGYTF. The CDR3 DNA follows: TGTGCCAGCAGTGAAGGTTACGGCCATGGCTACACCTTC.

The chain joins TRBV7-9 to TRBJ2-5, with 8 bases aligning to TRBD1. Germline V gene lookup returns CDR1 SEHNR and CDR2 FQNEAQ (reference sequence). V lost 5 bases and J lost 5; bases outside the gene matches: 10. The CDR3 is 15 residues long. The CDR3 bases are TGTGCCAGCAGCACCCCAGGGGGCGCGGGGGAGACCCAGTACTTC. Protein product: CASSTPGGAGETQYF. Complete variable domain (other parts from reference TRBV7-9 and TRBJ2-5): DTGVSQNPRHKITKRGQNVTFRCDPISEHNRLYWYRQTLGQGPEFLTYFQNEAQLEKSRLLSDRFSAERPKGSFSTLEIQRTEQGDSAMYLCASSTPGGAGETQYFGPGTRLLVL.

This chain links TRBV6-1 with TRBJ1-5; D ambiguous. Trimming pared 4 bases from V and 1 base from J, leaving 8 bases between. The CDR3 extends over 14 amino acids. Germline lookup yields CDR1 MNHNS and CDR2 SASEGT. CDR3 DNA sequence: TGTGCCAGCAGTGCTACAAGGAGCAATCAGCCCCAGCATTTT. Translation gives CASSATRSNQPQHF.

V and J are TRBV7-9 and TRBJ2-7; 7 bases are a match to TRBD2. The CDR3 totals 14 residues. The V gene end was trimmed by 6 bases and the J gene end by 2 bases; junction bases not matched to a gene: 7. CDR1 is SEHNR, CDR2 FQNEAQ, per germline (reference sequence). In DNA, the CDR3 is TGTGCCAGCAGGGAAATTGGACTAGCCTACGAGCAGTACTTC. Protein sequence: CASREIGLAYEQYF.

This clone was observed at least ten times. The V and J genes are TRBV30 and TRBJ2-4; either TRBD1 or TRBD2 may fit D (5 bases each). Trimming took off 0 bases at V and 2 bases at J, with 14 bases between the two ends. The CDR3 extends over 16 amino acids. Germline CDR1 is GTSNPN and CDR2 is SVGIG (reference sequence). DNA of the CDR3: TGTGCCTGGAGTGTTGGGGGTTTTGCCCCCAAAAACATTCAGTACTTC. Its protein is CAWSVGGFAPKNIQYF.